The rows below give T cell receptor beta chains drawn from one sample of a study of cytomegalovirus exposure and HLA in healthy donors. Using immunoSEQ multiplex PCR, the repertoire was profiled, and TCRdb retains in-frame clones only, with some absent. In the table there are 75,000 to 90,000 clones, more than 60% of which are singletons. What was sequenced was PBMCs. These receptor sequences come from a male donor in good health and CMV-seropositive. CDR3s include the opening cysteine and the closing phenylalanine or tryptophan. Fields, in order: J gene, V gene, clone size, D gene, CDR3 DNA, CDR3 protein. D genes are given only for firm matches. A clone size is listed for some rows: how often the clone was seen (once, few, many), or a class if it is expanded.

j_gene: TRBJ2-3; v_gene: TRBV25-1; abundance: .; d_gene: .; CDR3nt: TGTGCCAGCAGTGCCCCAATAGCCGCAGATACGCAGTATTTT; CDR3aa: CASSAPIAADTQYF
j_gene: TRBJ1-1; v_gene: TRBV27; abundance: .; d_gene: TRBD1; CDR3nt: TGTGCCTCCTCCGACCAGGGGGCGGGCACTGAAGCTTTCTTT; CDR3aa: CASSDQGAGTEAFF
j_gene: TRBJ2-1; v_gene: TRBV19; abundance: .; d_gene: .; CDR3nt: TGTGCCAGTAAACCGCAGAGGGATTCGGTTGAGCAGTTCTTC; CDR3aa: CASKPQRDSVEQFF
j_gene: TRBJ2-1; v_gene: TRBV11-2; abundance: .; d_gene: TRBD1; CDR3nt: TGTGCCAGCAGCTTAGATTCCCCCCGACAGGGCTCCTACAATGAGCAGTTCTTC; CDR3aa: CASSLDSPRQGSYNEQFF
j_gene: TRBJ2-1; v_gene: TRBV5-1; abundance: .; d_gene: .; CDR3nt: TGCGCCAGCAGCTCAGGGGGGTATGAGCAGTTCTTC; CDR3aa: CASSSGGYEQFF
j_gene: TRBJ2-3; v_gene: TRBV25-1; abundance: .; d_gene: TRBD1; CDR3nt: TGTGCCAGCAGTGATGGGGACAGGGGGCGCGGGACAGATACGCAGTATTTT; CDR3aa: CASSDGDRGRGTDTQYF
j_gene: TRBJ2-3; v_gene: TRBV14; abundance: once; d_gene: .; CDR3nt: TGTGCCAGCAGCCAAGATCTTACTTCAGATACGCAGTATTTT; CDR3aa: CASSQDLTSDTQYF
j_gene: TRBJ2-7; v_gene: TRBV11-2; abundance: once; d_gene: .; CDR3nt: TGTGCCAGCAGCCTCCCCCGGGGAAAGACCTACGAGCAGTACTTC; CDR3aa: CASSLPRGKTYEQYF
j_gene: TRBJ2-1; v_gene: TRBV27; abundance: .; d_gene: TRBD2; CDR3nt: TGTGCCAGCAGTTTAGTAGGACTAGCGATAAATGAGCAGTTCTTC; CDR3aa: CASSLVGLAINEQFF
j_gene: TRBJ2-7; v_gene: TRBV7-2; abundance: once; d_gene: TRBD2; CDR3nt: TGTGCCAGCAGCCATGGACTAGCGGGAGTTGAGCAGTACTTC; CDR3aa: CASSHGLAGVEQYF
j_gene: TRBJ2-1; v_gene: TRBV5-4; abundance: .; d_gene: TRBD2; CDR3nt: TGTGCCAGCAGCCACACTAACGGACTAGGTCCGTTCTTC; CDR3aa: CASSHTNGLGPFF
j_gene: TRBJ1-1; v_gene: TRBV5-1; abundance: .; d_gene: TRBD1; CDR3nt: TGCGCCAGCAGCTTGCACGCGGGACAGGTAGCCACTGAAGCTTTCTTT; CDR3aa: CASSLHAGQVATEAFF
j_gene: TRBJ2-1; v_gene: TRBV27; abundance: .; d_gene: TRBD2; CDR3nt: TGTGCCAGCAGTTTATCGACCAGCGGGAGTTACCGTGAGCAGTTCTTC; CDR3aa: CASSLSTSGSYREQFF
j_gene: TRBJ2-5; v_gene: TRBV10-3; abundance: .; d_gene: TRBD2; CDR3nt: TGTGCCATCAGTGAACCACTAGCGGGGGGAGAGACCCAGTACTTC; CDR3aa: CAISEPLAGGETQYF
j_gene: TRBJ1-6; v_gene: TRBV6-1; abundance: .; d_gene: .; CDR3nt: TGTGCCAGCAGCGCTACACAGGGATATTCACCCCTCCACTTT; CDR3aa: CASSATQGYSPLHF
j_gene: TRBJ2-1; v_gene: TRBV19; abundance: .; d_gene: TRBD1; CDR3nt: TGTGCCAGTAGTATAGGACAGGGGGTATACAATGAGCAGTTCTTC; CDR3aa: CASSIGQGVYNEQFF
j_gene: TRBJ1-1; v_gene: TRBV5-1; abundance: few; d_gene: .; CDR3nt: TGCGCCAGCAGCTGGGAGGTGAGGGACACTGAAGCTTTCTTT; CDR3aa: CASSWEVRDTEAFF
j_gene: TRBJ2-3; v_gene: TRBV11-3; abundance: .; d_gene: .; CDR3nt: TGTGCCAGCAGCTTATGGGGCGGAAGCACAGATACGCAGTATTTT; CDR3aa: CASSLWGGSTDTQYF
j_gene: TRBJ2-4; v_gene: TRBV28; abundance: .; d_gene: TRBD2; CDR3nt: TGTGCCAGCAGTTCCCCGACGGGACTAGCGGGAGACATTCAGTACTTC; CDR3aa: CASSSPTGLAGDIQYF
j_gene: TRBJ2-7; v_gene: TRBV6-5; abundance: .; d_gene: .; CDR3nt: TGTGCCAGCAGTTACTGGGGGGTAGGGTACGAGCAGTACTTC; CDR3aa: CASSYWGVGYEQYF
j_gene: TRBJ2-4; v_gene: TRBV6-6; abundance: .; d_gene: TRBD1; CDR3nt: TGTGCCAGCGGATTGGGACAGGGCAAAAACATTCAGTACTTC; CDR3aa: CASGLGQGKNIQYF
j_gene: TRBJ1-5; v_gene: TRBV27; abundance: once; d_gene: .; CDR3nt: TGTGCCAGCAGTTTATGGGCAGACGGTAGCAATCAGCCCCAGCATTTT; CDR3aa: CASSLWADGSNQPQHF
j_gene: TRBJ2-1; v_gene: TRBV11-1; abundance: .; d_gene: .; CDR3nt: TGTGCCAGCAGCTACGGTCCACAACAGGGAAACAATGAGCAGTTCTTC; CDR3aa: CASSYGPQQGNNEQFF
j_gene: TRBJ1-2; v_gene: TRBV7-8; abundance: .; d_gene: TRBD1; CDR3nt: TGTGCCAGCAGCCGGGACAGGCAACCTCGAGGCTACACCTTC; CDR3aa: CASSRDRQPRGYTF
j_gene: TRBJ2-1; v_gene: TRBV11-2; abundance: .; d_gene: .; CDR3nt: TGTGCCAGCAGCTCCCCGCGGGGCCCCAATGAGCAGTTCTTC; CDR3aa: CASSSPRGPNEQFF
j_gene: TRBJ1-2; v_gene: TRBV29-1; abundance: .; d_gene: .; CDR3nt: TGCAGCGTCGAGGGTGGGACAGGCTACACCTTC; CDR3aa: CSVEGGTGYTF
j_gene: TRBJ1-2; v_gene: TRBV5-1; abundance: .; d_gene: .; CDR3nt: TGCGCCAGCGGGGGGTCTTCCGGCGGCTACACCTTC; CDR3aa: CASGGSSGGYTF
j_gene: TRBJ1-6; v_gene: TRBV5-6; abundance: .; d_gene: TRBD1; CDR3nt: TGTGCCAGCAGCTTCTTGCCGGGACAGGAGTCACCCCTCCACTTT; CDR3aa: CASSFLPGQESPLHF
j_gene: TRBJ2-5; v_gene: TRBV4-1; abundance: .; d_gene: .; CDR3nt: TGCGCCAGCAGCCAAGGACAGCAAGAGACCCAGTACTTC; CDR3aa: CASSQGQQETQYF
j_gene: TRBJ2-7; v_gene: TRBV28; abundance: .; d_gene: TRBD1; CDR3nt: TGTGCCAGCATTTCACCGGGACAGGGTTACCACGAGCAGTACTTC; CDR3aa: CASISPGQGYHEQYF
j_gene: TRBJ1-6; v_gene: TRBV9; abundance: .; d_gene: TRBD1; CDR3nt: TGTGCCAGCAGCGTAGGGGGACAGGGGCTGGGTTCACCCCTCCACTTT; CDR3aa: CASSVGGQGLGSPLHF
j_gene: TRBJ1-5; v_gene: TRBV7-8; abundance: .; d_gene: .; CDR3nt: TGTGCCAGCAGCTTAGGTCCCGGACAGTTCAATCAGCCCCAGCATTTT; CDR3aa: CASSLGPGQFNQPQHF
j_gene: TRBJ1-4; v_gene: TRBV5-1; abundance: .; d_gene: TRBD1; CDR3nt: TGCGCCAGCAAACAGGGGGCAACTAATGAAAAACTGTTTTTT; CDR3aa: CASKQGATNEKLFF
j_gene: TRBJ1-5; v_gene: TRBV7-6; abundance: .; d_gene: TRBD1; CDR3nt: TGTGCCAGCAGCCCCCCGCGAGCCGGGACAGTGAGTCAGCCCCAGCATTTT; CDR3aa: CASSPPRAGTVSQPQHF
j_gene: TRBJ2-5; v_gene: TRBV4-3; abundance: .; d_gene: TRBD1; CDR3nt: TGCGCCAGCAGCAAACAGGGGAATTACCAAGAGACCCAGTACTTC; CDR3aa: CASSKQGNYQETQYF
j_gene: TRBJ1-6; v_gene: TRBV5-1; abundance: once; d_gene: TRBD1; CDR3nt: TGCGCCAGCAGCCGAACGGACAGGGGTAGTTCACCCCTCCACTTT; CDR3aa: CASSRTDRGSSPLHF
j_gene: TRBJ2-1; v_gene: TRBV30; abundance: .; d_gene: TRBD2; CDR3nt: TGTGCCTGGACCCCCGGGACTAGCTCTTACAATGAGCAGTTCTTC; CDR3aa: CAWTPGTSSYNEQFF
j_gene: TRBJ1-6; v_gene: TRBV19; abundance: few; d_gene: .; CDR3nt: TGTGCCACCAGTATCCAATATAATTCACCCCTCCACTTT; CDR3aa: CATSIQYNSPLHF
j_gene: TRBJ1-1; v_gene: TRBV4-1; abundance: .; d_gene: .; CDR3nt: TGCGCCAGCACCCCAAGTGGGGGGACCATGAACACTGAAGCTTTCTTT; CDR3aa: CASTPSGGTMNTEAFF